This entry is about one T cell receptor (beta chain). Its target is not known. The sample comes from a study of beta chain features in type 1 diabetes. The study, taken as a whole, reports: Equally in patients and controls, PCR might preferentially amplify shorter templates. TCRB CDR3s were moderately but significantly shorter in Type 1 diabetes patients in all four CD4+ subsets. Sequencing used cDNA, and cells with high TCR expression could therefore be over-represented.

The sequenced template was cDNA made from the entire isolated RNA. The study sequenced naive, central memory and regulatory T cell samples to an average of about 3.5 million reads. Measured with immunoSEQ multiplex PCR; TCRdb has only the in-frame clones, and not every one. The table records a few hundred thousand clones, 10% to 15% of them present only once. The receptor was derived from a young woman with type 1 diabetes. Material for sequencing was naive CD4+ T cells from blood.

CDR3 in amino acids: CASSQEILRDTQYF. The CDR3 nucleotides read TGTGCCAGCAGCCAAGAAATTCTCCGGGATACGCAGTATTTT. The chain recombines TRBV4-2 with TRBJ2-3; no firm D call. Between the trimmed V and J ends, which lost 0 bases and 6 bases, there was a span of 10 bases. CDR1 is LGHNA and CDR2 is YNFKEQ in the germline V gene. This CDR3 contains 14 residues.